This T cell receptor (beta chain) was recorded in a study of regulatory T cells in long-lasting Graves disease. Germline assignment: CDR1 SEHNR and CDR2 FQNEAQ (reference sequence). The CDR3 contains 15 residues. Trimming stripped 6 bases from V and 2 bases from J, with 14 bases between. The time point was: newly diagnosed GD, antithyroid drugs for less than 3 months. Extracted RNA from PBMCs served as the source of the TCR library. Peripheral blood, around 9.4 milliliters of it, was drawn into EDTA tubes. Arm-PCR of CDR3 regions and iRepertoire HTBI primers were used to build TCR beta libraries. Authors' data handling: About 60 TRBV and about 14 TRBJ segments were identified across samples. One entry per CDR3 protein results from TCRdb running MiXCR on the multiplex PCR reads. The V and J calls, along with clone size, are taken from TCRdb and not from the paper's own processing. The data contain about 320,000 distinct CDR3 sequences, about 20% of them singletons.

The gene calls are TRBV7-9 and TRBJ2-1; D gene ambiguous. Material: peripheral blood mononuclear cells (PBMCs), obtained at new diagnosis, from a patient treated with antithyroid drugs. The sequence was obtained from a female donor with Graves disease. The CDR3 region has the DNA TGTGCCAGCAGGGTAAAAACTGACGCCTACAATGAGCAGTTCTTC. Residues: CASRVKTDAYNEQFF.